This TCR beta chain was captured in a study of T cells expressing NK-cell markers (TCRdb year 2020). The study in broad terms: About eight donors provided sorted CD3+CD56+NKG2C+, CD3+CD56+NKG2C- and CD3+CD56-NKG2C+ T-cell subsets, whose TCR beta-chain repertoires were profiled. Seven of the eight sequenced donors were HCMV-seropositive and one was HCMV-seronegative. The eight sequenced donors were randomly selected healthy volunteers, three men and five women. Sequencing of the libraries produced 2 x 150 bp reads on Illumina HiSeq 2000/2500, MiSeq or NextSeq.

With respect to this clonotype: What antigen it recognizes has not been identified.

HCMV-specific IgG was detected in serum with a commercial ELISA kit to determine HCMV serostatus. Peripheral blood mononuclear cells were isolated from blood by Ficoll density gradient centrifugation. Data came from an Illumina HiSeq 2000. The TCR beta cDNA libraries were made using 5'RACE template switching, a step that added both a universal primer site and unique molecular identifiers. Priming for cDNA synthesis came from the TCR beta constant segment, and two successive PCR amplification steps followed. In the source study's methods: MIGEC was used to demultiplex reads and group the reads by UMI, and MiTCR was used to assemble and quantify clonotypes. Only TCR cDNA sequences supported by at least two reads were kept to exclude erroneous sequences. Downstream repertoire analysis used the tcR package, and clonotypes were matched across fractions by CDR3 nucleotide sequence plus V segment. Antigen specificity was annotated against VDJdb with VDJmatch, allowing one amino acid substitution in CDR3. The reads underwent TCRdb reprocessing, giving one record for each CDR3 protein sequence and no DNA. The authors' filters were not applied to this entry. This sample's listing comprises approximately 550,000 distinct CDR3 sequences. Approximately 3.6% of the sample lies in the top ten.

The paper as a whole reports these results and caveats: Whether the expanded NKG2C-expressing T cell clones were specific for HCMV antigens remained unclear. In a handful of donors, the dominant CD3+CD56+NKG2C+ clonotypes ranked among the top 10 CD8+ clonotypes, making up roughly 1.0-7.0% of CD8+ T cells. Those dominant clonotypes were again the most abundant among CD3+CD56-NKG2C+ cells in four donors, at about 28.3-65%.

CDR1 KGHSH and CDR2 LQKENI were looked up in the germline V gene. Inclusive of the bounding cysteine and phenylalanine, the CDR3 is 16 residues long. No DNA is given. The origin of this receptor is a man aged 18 to 30 in good health. Donor details come from another sample of the same person, matched by shared clones. The chain was built from TRBV18 and TRBJ2-1; there is no DNA to check the TCRdb D call of TRBD2. Sequenced material: blood T cells: a sorted CD56 or NKG2C T cell subset, CD4+ or CD8+ T cells, or bulk PBMC T cells (not recorded which). The CDR3 protein is CASSPSLVTKMHEQFF. Reference TRBV18 and TRBJ2-1 proteins supply the regions before and after the CDR3; the full variable domain is: NAGVMQNPRHLVRRRGQEARLRCSPMKGHSHVYWYRQLPEEGLKFMVYLQKENIIDESGMPKERFSAEFPKEGPSILRIQQVVRGDSAAYFCASSPSLVTKMHEQFFGPGTRLTVL.